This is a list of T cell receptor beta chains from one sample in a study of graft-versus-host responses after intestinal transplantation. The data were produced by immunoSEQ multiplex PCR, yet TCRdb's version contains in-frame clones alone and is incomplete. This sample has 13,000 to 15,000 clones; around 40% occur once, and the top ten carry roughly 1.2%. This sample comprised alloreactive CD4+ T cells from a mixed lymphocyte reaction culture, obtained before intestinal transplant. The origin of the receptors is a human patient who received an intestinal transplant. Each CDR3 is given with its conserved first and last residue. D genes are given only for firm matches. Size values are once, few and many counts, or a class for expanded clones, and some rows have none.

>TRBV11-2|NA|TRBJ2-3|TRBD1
TGTGCCAGCAGCTTAGGGGGACCGGGACAGGGATTTCATTTT
CASSLGGPGQGFHF
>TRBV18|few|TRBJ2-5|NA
TGTGCCAGCTCACAACTGGTCCAAGAGACCCAGTACTTC
CASSQLVQETQYF
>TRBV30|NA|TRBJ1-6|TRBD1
TGTGCCTGGAGTGTACGGGACAGGCTATCCTATAATTCACCCCTCCACTTT
CAWSVRDRLSYNSPLHF
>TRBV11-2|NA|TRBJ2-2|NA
TGTGCCAGCAGCTTCCTGAACACCGGGGAGCTGTTTTTT
CASSFLNTGELFF
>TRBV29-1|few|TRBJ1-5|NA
TGCAGCGTTGTAGTGTCGGGGGTTTGGGATAGCAATCAGCCCCAGCATTTT
CSVVVSGVWDSNQPQHF
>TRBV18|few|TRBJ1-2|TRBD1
TGTGCCAGCTCACCATTCAGGGACAGGGAGCGATCCGGGAACTATGGCTACACCTTC
CASSPFRDRERSGNYGYTF
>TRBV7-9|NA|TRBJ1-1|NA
TGTGCCAGCAGTCGGACTGAAGAAGCTTTCTTT
CASSRTEEAFF
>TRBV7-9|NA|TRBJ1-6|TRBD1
TGTGCCAGCAGCGTAGGGACAGCCAATAATTCACCCCTCCACTTT
CASSVGTANNSPLHF
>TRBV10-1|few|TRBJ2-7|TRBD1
TGCGCCAGCACGGACAGGGGAGCCTACGAGCAGTACTTC
CASTDRGAYEQYF
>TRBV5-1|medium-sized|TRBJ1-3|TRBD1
TGCGCCAGCAGCTTGACAGGGGTTTCTGGAAACACCATATATTTT
CASSLTGVSGNTIYF
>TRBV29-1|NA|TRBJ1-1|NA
TGCAGCGGGAGGGGTTACGCTGAAGCTTTCTTT
CSGRGYAEAFF
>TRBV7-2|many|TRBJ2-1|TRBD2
TGTGCCAGCAGCCCGGGGGGTCCGGGCAATGAGCAGTTCTTC
CASSPGGPGNEQFF
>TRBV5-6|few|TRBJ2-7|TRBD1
TGTGCCAGCAGCCCACCACGGACAGGTTTTTCCTACGAGCAGTACTTC
CASSPPRTGFSYEQYF
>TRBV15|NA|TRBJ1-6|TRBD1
TGTGCCACAACCGACAGGGGTAATTCACCCCTCCACTTT
CATTDRGNSPLHF
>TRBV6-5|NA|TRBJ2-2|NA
TGTGCCAGCAGGGAGTATGTCGGGGTGACCGGGGAGCTGTTTTTT
CASREYVGVTGELFF
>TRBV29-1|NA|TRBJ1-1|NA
TGCAGCGTGTTTTACAGGGAGAACACTGAAGCTTTCTTT
CSVFYRENTEAFF
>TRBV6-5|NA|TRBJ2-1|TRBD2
TGTGCCAGCAGTCCCCTCTGGACTAGCGCTGAGCAGTTCTTC
CASSPLWTSAEQFF
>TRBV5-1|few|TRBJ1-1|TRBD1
TGCGCCAGCAGCTTCGGACAGGGACCGGGGGAAGCTTTCTTT
CASSFGQGPGEAFF
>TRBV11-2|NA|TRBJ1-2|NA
TGTGCCAGCAGCTTGTTTGGGCAGGGGTACTATGGCTACACCTTC
CASSLFGQGYYGYTF
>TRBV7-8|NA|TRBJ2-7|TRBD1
TGTGCCAGCAGCCATTGGACAGGGGGAGACGAGCAGTACTTC
CASSHWTGGDEQYF
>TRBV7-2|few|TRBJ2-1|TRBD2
TGTGCCAGCAGCTTAGGTAGCGGGGGCGTAAATGAGCAGTTCTTC
CASSLGSGGVNEQFF
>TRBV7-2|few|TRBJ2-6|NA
TGTGCCAGCAGCCTCCGGAGCTCTGGGGCCAACGTCCTGACTTTC
CASSLRSSGANVLTF
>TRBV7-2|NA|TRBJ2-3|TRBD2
TGTGCCAGCAGCTTCCTACTAGCGGGGGGAAGCACAGATACGCAGTATTTT
CASSFLLAGGSTDTQYF